These T cell receptor beta chains were read from a single sample in a study of T cells in Graves' hyperthyroidism and ophthalmopathy. TCRdb re-derived calls from the multiplex PCR reads in MiXCR, one entry per CDR3 protein. This sample has roughly 400,000 distinct CDR3 sequences, with 11% to 15% found just once. The sequencing input was blood. These receptors all come from a middle-aged man with Graves' ophthalmopathy. The CDR3 runs from the conserved cysteine through the conserved F or W. Each record gives: V gene, clone size, J gene, D gene, CDR3 protein, CDR3 DNA. The D gene is left open where the match is weak. Clone size appears in some rows only: once, few, many, or a class for an expanded clone.

>TRBV2|.|TRBJ2-3|TRBD2
CASSDPTSGSTDTQYF
TGTGCCAGCAGTGATCCGACTAGCGGGAGCACAGATACGCAGTATTTT
>TRBV5-6|.|TRBJ1-3|.
CASSLRGSYSGNTIYF
TGTGCCAGCAGTTTGCGCGGGTCCTACTCTGGAAACACCATATATTTT
>TRBV12-3/TRBV12-4|many|TRBJ2-1|.
CASSLMYNEQFF
TGTGCCAGCAGTTTAATGTACAATGAGCAGTTCTTC
>TRBV19|few|TRBJ2-2|TRBD1
CASSTAGTGGSWYTGELFF
TGTGCCAGTAGTACGGCCGGGACAGGGGGCTCTTGGTACACCGGGGAGCTGTTTTTT
>TRBV29-1|few|TRBJ2-3|.
CSARRGGTDTQYF
TGCAGCGCCAGACGGGGAGGCACAGATACGCAGTATTTT
>TRBV2|many|TRBJ2-6|.
CASTPVQASSGANVLTF
TGTGCCAGCACTCCCGTGCAGGCTAGCTCTGGGGCCAACGTCCTGACTTTC
>TRBV29-1|many|TRBJ1-1|TRBD1
CSTRTGLNTEAFF
TGCAGCACACGGACAGGGTTGAACACTGAAGCTTTCTTT
>TRBV20-1|many|TRBJ2-1|TRBD2
CSAGGGLAGHEQFF
TGCAGTGCAGGAGGGGGACTAGCGGGTCATGAGCAGTTCTTC
>TRBV19|few|TRBJ2-5|.
CASSAGQGPQETQYF
TGTGCCAGTAGTGCGGGTCAGGGACCACAAGAGACCCAGTACTTC
>TRBV24-1|.|TRBJ1-1|.
CATSDNLNTEAFF
TGTGCCACCAGTGACAATCTGAACACTGAAGCTTTCTTT
>TRBV6-1|many|TRBJ1-1|.
CASSEARVGGTEAFF
TGTGCCAGCAGTGAAGCGAGGGTAGGGGGCACTGAAGCTTTCTTT
>TRBV27|.|TRBJ2-5|TRBD1
CASSLPGGETQYF
TGTGCCAGCAGTCTGCCAGGGGGAGAGACCCAGTACTTC
>TRBV5-1|many|TRBJ2-7|TRBD1
CASSYNVGTGAYEQYF
TGCGCCAGCTCCTATAACGTGGGGACAGGGGCCTACGAGCAGTACTTC
>TRBV12-3/TRBV12-4|many|TRBJ2-1|.
CASRIPGVNEQFF
TGTGCCAGCAGAATACCTGGGGTCAATGAGCAGTTCTTC
>TRBV20-1|few|TRBJ2-1|.
CSARDILTLNNEQFF
TGCAGTGCTAGAGACATCCTTACACTGAACAATGAGCAGTTCTTC
>TRBV27|many|TRBJ2-1|.
CASSPRPTYYNEQFF
TGTGCCAGCAGTCCGCGCCCGACGTATTACAATGAGCAGTTCTTC
>TRBV29-1|.|TRBJ1-2|.
CSVGPGQGRYGYTF
.
>TRBV27|.|TRBJ2-7|.
CASSGFTNRDPEEYF
TGTGCCAGCAGTGGATTTACAAACCGGGACCCAGAGGAGTACTTC
>TRBV7-3|many|TRBJ1-2|.
CASSQGEGLGYGYTF
TGTGCCAGCAGCCAAGGCGAGGGTTTGGGCTATGGCTACACCTTC
>TRBV29-1|many|TRBJ2-3|TRBD1
CSYQDLGTATDTQYF
TGCAGCTATCAAGACCTCGGGACAGCCACAGATACGCAGTATTTT
>TRBV30|many|TRBJ2-4|.
CAWRAPTGVNIQYF
TGTGCCTGGAGGGCCCCCACTGGGGTGAACATTCAGTACTTC
>TRBV18|many|TRBJ1-1|.
CASSPGGESTEAFF
TGTGCCAGCTCACCAGGGGGGGAGAGCACTGAAGCTTTCTTT
>TRBV20-1|many|TRBJ2-2|.
CSARDRAAENTGELFF
TGCAGTGCTAGAGATCGGGCGGCTGAGAACACCGGGGAGCTGTTTTTT
>TRBV3-1|many|TRBJ1-2|.
CASSQGSRDYGYTF
TGTGCCAGCAGCCAAGGTTCGAGAGACTATGGCTACACCTTC
>TRBV3-1|many|TRBJ2-7|.
CASSQGRGPEQYF
TGTGCCAGCAGCCAAGGCCGGGGCCCCGAGCAGTACTTC
>TRBV3-1|many|TRBJ2-1|.
CASSLILTQPSEQFF
TGTGCCAGCAGCCTTATATTGACCCAACCGAGTGAGCAGTTCTTC
>TRBV20-1|many|TRBJ2-1|.
CSAGGTPSYNEQFF
TGCAGTGCTGGGGGGACTCCTTCCTACAATGAGCAGTTCTTC